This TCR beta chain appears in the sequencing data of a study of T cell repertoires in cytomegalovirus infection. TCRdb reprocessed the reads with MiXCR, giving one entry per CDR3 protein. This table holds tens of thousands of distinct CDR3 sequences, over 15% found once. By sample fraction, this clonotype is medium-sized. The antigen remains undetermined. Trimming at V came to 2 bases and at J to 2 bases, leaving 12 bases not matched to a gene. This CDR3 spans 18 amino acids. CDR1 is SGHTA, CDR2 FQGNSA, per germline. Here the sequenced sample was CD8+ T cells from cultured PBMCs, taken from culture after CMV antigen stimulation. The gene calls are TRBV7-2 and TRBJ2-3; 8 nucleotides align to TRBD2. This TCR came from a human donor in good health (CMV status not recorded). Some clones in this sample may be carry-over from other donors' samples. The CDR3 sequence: CASSLIKRGRWVTDTQYF. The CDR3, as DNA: TGTGCCAGCAGCTTAATTAAGCGGGGGAGATGGGTCACAGATACGCAGTATTTT.